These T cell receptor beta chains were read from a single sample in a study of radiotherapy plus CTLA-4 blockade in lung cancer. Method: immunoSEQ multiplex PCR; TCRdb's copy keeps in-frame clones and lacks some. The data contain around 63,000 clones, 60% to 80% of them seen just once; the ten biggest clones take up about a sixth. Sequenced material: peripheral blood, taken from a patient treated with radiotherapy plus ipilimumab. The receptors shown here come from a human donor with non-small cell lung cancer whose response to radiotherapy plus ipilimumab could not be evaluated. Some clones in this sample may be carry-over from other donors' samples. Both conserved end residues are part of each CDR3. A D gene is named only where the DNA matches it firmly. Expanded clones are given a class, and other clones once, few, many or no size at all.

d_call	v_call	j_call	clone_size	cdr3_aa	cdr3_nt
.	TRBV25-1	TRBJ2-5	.	CASSIGTKATQYF	TGTGCCAGCAGTATAGGGACAAAGGCGACCCAGTACTTC
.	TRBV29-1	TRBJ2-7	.	CSAAGSYEQYF	TGCAGCGCCGCTGGTTCCTACGAGCAGTACTTC
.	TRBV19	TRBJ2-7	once	CASSIDLGHPYEQYF	TGTGCCAGTAGTATAGATTTGGGACACCCGTACGAGCAGTACTTC
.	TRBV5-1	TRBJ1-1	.	CASSLGRVDTEAFF	TGCGCCAGCAGCTTGGGCAGGGTGGACACTGAAGCTTTCTTT
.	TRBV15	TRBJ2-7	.	CATSREARAGPYYEQYF	TGTGCCACCAGCAGAGAAGCACGGGCAGGGCCTTACTACGAGCAGTACTTC
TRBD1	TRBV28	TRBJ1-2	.	CASRRTGQPNYGYTF	TGTGCCAGCAGGCGAACGGGACAGCCTAACTATGGCTACACCTTC
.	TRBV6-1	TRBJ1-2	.	CASIWGRLYGYTF	TGTGCCAGCATATGGGGCCGTTTGTATGGCTACACCTTC
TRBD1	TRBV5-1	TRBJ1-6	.	CASRQEPTGGYSPLHF	TGCGCCAGCAGACAGGAACCTACAGGGGGATATTCACCCCTCCACTTT
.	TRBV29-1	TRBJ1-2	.	CSAVPGVNYGYTF	TGCAGCGCCGTCCCGGGGGTGAACTATGGCTACACCTTC
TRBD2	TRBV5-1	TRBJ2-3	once	CASSSGRGGMPDTQYF	TGCGCCAGCAGCTCAGGACGCGGGGGGATGCCAGATACGCAGTATTTT
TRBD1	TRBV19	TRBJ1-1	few	CASSKQGWDGTEAFF	TGTGCCAGTAGTAAACAGGGGTGGGACGGCACTGAAGCTTTCTTT
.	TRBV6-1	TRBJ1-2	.	CASSVFLLGGDYGYTF	TGTGCCAGCAGTGTTTTCCTTCTAGGGGGGGACTATGGCTACACCTTC
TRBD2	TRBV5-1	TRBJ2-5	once	CASSPSGGYETQYF	TGCGCCAGCAGCCCTAGCGGGGGGTATGAGACCCAGTACTTC
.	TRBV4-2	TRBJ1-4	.	CASSQGGVRVEEKLFF	TGTGCCAGCAGCCAAGGGGGGGTCCGGGTGGAGGAAAAACTGTTTTTT
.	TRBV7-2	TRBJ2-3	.	CASSLQVVTDTQYF	TGTGCCAGCAGCCTACAGGTAGTCACAGATACGCAGTATTTT
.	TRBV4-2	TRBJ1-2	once	CASSQGDIGGYTF	TGTGCCAGCAGCCAAGGAGACATCGGTGGCTACACCTTC
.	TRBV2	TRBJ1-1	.	CASSEGVWTEAFF	TGTGCCAGCAGTGAGGGAGTTTGGACTGAAGCTTTCTTT
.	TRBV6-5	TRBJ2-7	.	CASSYHYEQYF	TGTGCCAGCAGTTACCACTACGAGCAGTACTTC
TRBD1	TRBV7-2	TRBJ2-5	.	CASSRGQGIMETQYF	TGTGCCAGCAGCCGTGGACAGGGTATTATGGAGACCCAGTACTTC
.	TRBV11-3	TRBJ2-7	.	CASGEREQYF	TGTGCCAGCGGGGAGCGCGAGCAGTACTTC
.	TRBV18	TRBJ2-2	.	CASSRVSVSTGELFF	TGTGCCAGCTCTCGTGTTAGCGTATCCACCGGGGAGCTGTTTTTT
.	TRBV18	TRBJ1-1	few	CASSLQGAVSMNTEAFF	TGTGCCAGCTCACTACAGGGTGCGGTGTCCATGAACACTGAAGCTTTCTTT
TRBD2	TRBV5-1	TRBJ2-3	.	CASSLASGGGGTQYF	TGCGCCAGCAGCTTGGCTAGCGGGGGAGGAGGTACGCAGTATTTT
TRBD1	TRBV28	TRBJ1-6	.	CASSWDSSPLHF	TGTGCCAGCAGCTGGGACAGTTCACCCCTCCACTTT
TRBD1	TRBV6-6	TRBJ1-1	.	CASSHQWDRGHRAFF	TGTGCCAGCAGCCACCAGTGGGACAGGGGGCATCGAGCTTTCTTT
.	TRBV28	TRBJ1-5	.	CASSFGTAGQPQHF	TGTGCCAGCAGTTTCGGGACGGCGGGACAGCCCCAGCATTTT
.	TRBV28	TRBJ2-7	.	CASSYGGSGKYYYEQYF	TGTGCCAGCAGTTACGGGGGTTCAGGGAAATACTACTACGAGCAGTACTTC
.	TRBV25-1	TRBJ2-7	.	CASSEYRGGRVYEQYF	TGTGCCAGCAGTGAATATCGGGGAGGAAGAGTTTACGAGCAGTACTTC
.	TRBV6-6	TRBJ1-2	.	CASSVGQFYGYTF	TGTGCCAGCAGTGTAGGACAGTTCTATGGCTACACCTTC
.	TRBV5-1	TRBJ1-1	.	CASRRLEIGTEAFF	TGCGCCAGCAGAAGACTGGAAATTGGCACTGAAGCTTTCTTT
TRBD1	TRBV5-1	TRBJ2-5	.	CASSTQGAQETQYF	TGCGCCAGCAGTACGCAGGGGGCCCAAGAGACCCAGTACTTC
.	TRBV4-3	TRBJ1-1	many	CASSQEAGASTEAFF	TGCGCCAGCAGCCAAGAGGCAGGGGCGAGTACTGAAGCTTTCTTT
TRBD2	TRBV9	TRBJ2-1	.	CASSVGPSGGENEQFF	TGTGCCAGCAGCGTAGGGCCTAGCGGGGGTGAGAATGAGCAGTTCTTC
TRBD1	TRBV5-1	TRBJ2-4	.	CASTPGTVKNIQYF	TGCGCCAGCACTCCCGGGACAGTAAAAAACATTCAGTACTTC
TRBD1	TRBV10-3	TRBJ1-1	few	CAITRDRGPDTEAFF	TGTGCCATCACGAGGGACAGGGGGCCGGACACTGAAGCTTTCTTT
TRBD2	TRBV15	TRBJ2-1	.	CATSGFPLAELYNEQFF	TGTGCCACCAGCGGATTCCCCCTAGCGGAACTATACAATGAGCAGTTCTTC
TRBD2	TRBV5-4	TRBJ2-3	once	CASSLAGLAGTDTQYF	TGTGCCAGCAGCTTGGCCGGGCTAGCGGGCACAGATACGCAGTATTTT
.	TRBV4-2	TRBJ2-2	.	CAGATRATGELFF	TGTGCCGGCGCTACCAGGGCAACCGGGGAGCTGTTTTTT
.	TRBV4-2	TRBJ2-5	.	CASSQQLGQETQYF	TGTGCCAGCAGCCAACAGCTAGGTCAAGAGACCCAGTACTTC
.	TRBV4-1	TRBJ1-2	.	CASSQDSRGGGSYGYTF	TGCGCCAGCAGCCAAGACTCTAGAGGGGGGGGGTCCTATGGCTACACCTTC
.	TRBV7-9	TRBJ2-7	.	CASSSGIGEQYF	TGTGCCAGCAGCTCGGGGATCGGCGAGCAGTACTTC
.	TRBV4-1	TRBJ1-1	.	CASSQSLEAFF	TGCGCCAGCAGCCAATCCCTTGAAGCTTTCTTT
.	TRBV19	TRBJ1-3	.	CASSMVAASSGNTIYF	TGTGCCAGTAGTATGGTGGCGGCGAGCTCTGGAAACACCATATATTTT
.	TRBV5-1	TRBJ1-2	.	CASRTIPPQGYTF	TGCGCCAGCAGAACCATCCCTCCCCAGGGCTACACCTTC
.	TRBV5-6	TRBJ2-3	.	CASSVPHRESTDTQYF	TGTGCCAGCAGCGTACCCCACAGGGAGTCCACAGATACGCAGTATTTT
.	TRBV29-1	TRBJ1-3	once	CSVEPSGGGSGNTIYF	TGCAGCGTTGAGCCCTCCGGGGGGGGGTCTGGAAACACCATATATTTT
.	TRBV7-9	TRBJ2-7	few	CASSSRSHSYEQYF	TGTGCCAGCAGCTCCAGGTCCCACTCCTACGAGCAGTACTTC
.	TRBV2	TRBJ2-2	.	CASREIIQPTGELFF	TGTGCCAGCAGGGAAATAATACAGCCCACCGGGGAGCTGTTTTTT
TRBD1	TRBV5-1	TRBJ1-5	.	CASSPQGKGQPQHF	TGCGCCAGCAGCCCACAGGGGAAGGGACAGCCCCAGCATTTT